This T cell receptor beta chain stems from a study of blood T cell repertoires in COVID-19. In germline, CDR1 is MGHRA, CDR2 YSYEKL. V gave up 0 bases and J gave up 1 base, with 10 bases separating them. The CDR3 is 16 residues long. Here immunoSEQ multiplex PCR was the method, and the copy in TCRdb shows in-frame clones only, minus some. The data contain some 120,000 clones, around 85% of them singletons. This clone appeared once. This sequence originates from a woman of 80 years or more with COVID-19, enrolled during active disease. Sequenced input: peripheral blood. The rearrangement links TRBV4-1 to TRBJ1-5; D unclear. The CDR3 region is CASSQEEAWSNQPQHF. The CDR3 nucleotides read TGCGCCAGCAGCCAAGAAGAGGCTTGGAGCAATCAGCCCCAGCATTTT.